This T cell receptor (beta chain) was recovered during a study of blood T cell repertoires in COVID-19. Study details: COVID-19 samples collected from the United States, Italy and Spain covered acute and convalescent phases. Sources were T cells, B-cell-depleted T cells, or PBMCs; the material itself was cDNA or gDNA.

The germline CDR1 and CDR2 sequences are MDHEN and SYDVKM. CDR3 size: 17 residues. J gave up 8 bases and V 5 bases, and 17 bases lay outside the gene matches. As processed by the authors: Estimated nucleated cell counts came from reference gene primer amplification. Generated by immunoSEQ multiplex PCR, the TCRdb table keeps only in-frame clones and is missing some. V and J calls and clone size follow that table, whereas D and trimming were derived from the DNA. The sample lists 150,000 to 200,000 clones, roughly 86% occurring once. The receptor was derived from a woman older than 75 in a cohort sampled during active or convalescent COVID-19. Sequenced material: peripheral blood. The chain is built from TRBV28 and TRBJ1-2, with TRBD1 matching over 10 bases. Here the CDR3 reads CASSLLVPGQGRSGYTF. CDR3 bases: TGTGCCAGCAGTCTTTTAGTCCCGGGACAGGGGAGGTCAGGCTACACCTTC.